The clone carrying this T cell receptor (beta chain) was seen many times. Its matching antigen is unknown. These data are taken from a study of T cells after yellow fever vaccination. General study findings and limits: The study found a weaker secondary response that peaked faster, day 5 versus 15.

Each CDR3 protein is one row after TCRdb ran MiXCR on the 5' RACE reads. The table lists around 350,000 distinct CDR3 sequences, 11% of them singletons. CDR1 SGHRS and CDR2 YFSETQ come from the germline V gene. The CDR3 covers 16 residues. V gave up 4 bases and J gave up 2 bases, with 18 bases separating them. Sequencing used PBMCs, obtained on the day of the first yellow fever vaccination. The sequence was collected from a man between 18 and 35 years old who received the YFV17D yellow fever vaccine. V and J are TRBV5-1 and TRBJ2-5, with D maybe TRBD1 (7 bases). CDR3 in DNA: TGCGCCAGCAGCGGGGGGACAGCGCCCCTACAAGAGACCCAGTACTTC. This translates into CASSGGTAPLQETQYF.